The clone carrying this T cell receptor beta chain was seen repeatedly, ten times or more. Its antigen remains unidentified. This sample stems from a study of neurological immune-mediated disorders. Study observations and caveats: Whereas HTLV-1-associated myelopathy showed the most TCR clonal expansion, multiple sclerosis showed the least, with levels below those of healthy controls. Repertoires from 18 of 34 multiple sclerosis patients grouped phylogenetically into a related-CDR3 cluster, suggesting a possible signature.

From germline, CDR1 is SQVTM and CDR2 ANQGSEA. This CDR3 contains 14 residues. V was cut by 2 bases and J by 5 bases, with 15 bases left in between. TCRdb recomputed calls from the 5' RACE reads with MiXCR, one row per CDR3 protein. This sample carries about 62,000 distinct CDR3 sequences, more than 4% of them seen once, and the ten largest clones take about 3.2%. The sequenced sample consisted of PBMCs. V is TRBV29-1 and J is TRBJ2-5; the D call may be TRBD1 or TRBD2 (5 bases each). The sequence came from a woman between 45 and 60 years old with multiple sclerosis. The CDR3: CSVEFPYRRETQYF. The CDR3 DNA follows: TGCAGCGTTGAATTTCCATACAGGAGGGAGACCCAGTACTTC.